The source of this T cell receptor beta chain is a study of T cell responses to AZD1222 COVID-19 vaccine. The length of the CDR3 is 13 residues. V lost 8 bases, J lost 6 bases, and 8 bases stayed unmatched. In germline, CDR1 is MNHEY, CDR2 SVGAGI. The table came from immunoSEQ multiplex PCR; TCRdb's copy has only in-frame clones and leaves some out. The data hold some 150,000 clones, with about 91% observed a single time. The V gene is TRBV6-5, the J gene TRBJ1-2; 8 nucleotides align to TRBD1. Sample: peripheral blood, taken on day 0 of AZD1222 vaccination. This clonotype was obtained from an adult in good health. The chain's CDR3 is CASLAGQGHGYTF. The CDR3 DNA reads TGTGCCAGCTTAGCCGGACAGGGTCATGGCTACACCTTC.